This is a list of T cell receptor beta chains from one sample in a study of T cell repertoires in cytomegalovirus infection. TCRdb reprocessed the reads with MiXCR, giving one entry per CDR3 protein. The table shows 650,000 to 850,000 distinct CDR3 sequences, with 25% to 30% occurring only once. Their cognate antigens are unknown. Sequenced here: cultured CD8+ T cells from PBMCs, sampled from culture after CMV antigen stimulation. These receptor sequences come from a human donor in good health (CMV status not recorded). Some clones in this sample may be carry-over from other donors' samples. CDR3s include the opening cysteine and the closing phenylalanine or tryptophan. Fields, in order: D gene, V gene, J gene, clone size, CDR3 length, CDR3 protein, CDR3 DNA. D genes are given only for firm matches. Expanded clones get a size class; other rows say once, few or many, or leave the size out.

D: -; V: TRBV27; J: TRBJ1-2; size: few; length: 13; CDR3: CASSRAPNYGYTF; DNA: TGTGCCAGCAGTCGGGCCCCCAACTATGGCTACACCTTC
D: -; V: TRBV9; J: TRBJ2-7; size: few; length: 12; CDR3: CASSVNKGEQYF; DNA: TGTGCCAGCAGCGTAAATAAGGGCGAGCAGTACTTC
D: -; V: TRBV7-6; J: TRBJ1-2; size: -; length: 15; CDR3: CASSLGPGTVYGYTF; DNA: TGTGCCAGCAGCTTAGGCCCCGGGACGGTTTATGGCTACACCTTC
D: -; V: TRBV6-5; J: TRBJ2-6; size: once; length: 16; CDR3: CASSATRISGANVLTF; DNA: TGTGCCAGCAGTGCAACCCGGATATCGGGGGCCAACGTCCTGACTTTC
D: TRBD1; V: TRBV7-9; J: TRBJ1-2; size: many; length: 16; CDR3: CASSSPGQAVNYGYTF; DNA: TGTGCCAGCAGCTCACCGGGACAGGCCGTTAACTATGGCTACACCTTC
D: -; V: TRBV9; J: TRBJ2-7; size: -; length: 15; CDR3: CASSEMTGTRDEQYF; DNA: TGTGCCAGCAGCGAGATGACCGGGACTCGGGACGAGCAGTACTTC
D: TRBD1; V: TRBV9; J: TRBJ2-3; size: -; length: 13; CDR3: CASSPMDRAMQYF; DNA: TGTGCCAGCAGCCCCATGGACAGGGCGATGCAGTATTTT
D: -; V: TRBV4-1; J: TRBJ2-1; size: -; length: 16; CDR3: CASSQALRDEYNEQFF; DNA: TGCGCCAGCAGCCAAGCCCTCCGGGACGAGTACAATGAGCAGTTCTTC
D: TRBD2; V: TRBV5-4; J: TRBJ2-1; size: few; length: 13; CDR3: CASWGGGGNEQFF; DNA: TGTGCCAGCTGGGGCGGGGGGGGGAATGAGCAGTTCTTC
D: TRBD1; V: TRBV12-3/TRBV12-4; J: TRBJ2-1; size: -; length: 15; CDR3: CASTFGDRAWNEQFF; DNA: TGTGCCAGCACCTTTGGAGACAGGGCTTGGAATGAGCAGTTCTTC
D: TRBD1; V: TRBV27; J: TRBJ1-2; size: -; length: 15; CDR3: CASSLVRQGGYGYTF; DNA: TGTGCCAGCAGTTTAGTACGACAGGGGGGGTATGGCTACACCTTC
D: -; V: TRBV24-1; J: TRBJ2-6; size: many; length: 17; CDR3: CATSGGEEISGTNVLTF; DNA: TGTGCCACCAGTGGGGGCGAAGAGATCTCTGGGACCAACGTCCTGACTTTC
D: TRBD1; V: TRBV6-5; J: TRBJ2-1; size: -; length: 14; CDR3: CASSYTGQGPPEFF; DNA: TGTGCCAGCAGTTATACGGGACAGGGACCGCCGGAGTTCTTC
D: TRBD1; V: TRBV7-2; J: TRBJ2-7; size: -; length: 16; CDR3: CASSRRDRGLLYEQYF; DNA: TGTGCCAGCAGCCGCCGGGACAGGGGGCTCCTCTACGAGCAGTACTTC
D: TRBD2; V: TRBV27; J: TRBJ2-3; size: -; length: 17; CDR3: CASTGTSGGSSTDTQYF; DNA: TGTGCCAGCACCGGGACTAGCGGGGGCTCTAGCACAGATACGCAGTATTTT
D: -; V: TRBV6-5; J: TRBJ2-3; size: -; length: 15; CDR3: CASSLGGRLSDTQYF; DNA: TGTGCCAGCAGTTTAGGGGGGAGACTCTCAGATACGCAGTATTTT
D: -; V: TRBV7-6; J: TRBJ1-5; size: many; length: 14; CDR3: CASSRLASNQPQHF; DNA: TGTGCCAGCAGCCGACTGGCCAGCAATCAGCCCCAGCATTTT
D: -; V: TRBV19; J: TRBJ2-5; size: -; length: 13; CDR3: CASSIDVQETQYF; DNA: TGTGCCAGTAGTATAGACGTACAAGAGACCCAGTACTTC
D: -; V: TRBV7-2; J: TRBJ1-1; size: many; length: 15; CDR3: CASSPTPLGHTEAFF; DNA: TGTGCCAGCAGCCCAACCCCCTTAGGCCACACTGAAGCTTTCTTT
D: -; V: TRBV5-1; J: TRBJ2-5; size: -; length: 15; CDR3: CASRVLRGYQETQYF; DNA: TGCGCCAGCCGGGTTTTGAGGGGCTACCAAGAGACCCAGTACTTC
D: -; V: TRBV7-9; J: TRBJ1-2; size: -; length: 19; CDR3: CASSSTASRHLLPDYGYTF; DNA: TGTGCCAGCAGCTCTACGGCTTCCCGACATCTCCTGCCTGACTATGGCTACACCTTC
D: TRBD2; V: TRBV12-3/TRBV12-4; J: TRBJ2-2; size: -; length: 15; CDR3: CASSSSLAGGGELFF; DNA: TGTGCCAGCAGTTCCAGCCTAGCGGGGGGTGGGGAGCTGTTTTTT
D: -; V: TRBV2; J: TRBJ1-2; size: few; length: 15; CDR3: CAKSPPQLDTHGYTF; DNA: TGTGCCAAGTCACCCCCCCAGCTGGACACACATGGCTACACCTTC
D: -; V: TRBV7-3; J: TRBJ2-1; size: -; length: 16; CDR3: CASSFTGRSSYNEQFF; DNA: TGTGCCAGCAGTTTTACGGGACGTAGCTCCTACAATGAGCAGTTCTTC
D: TRBD2; V: TRBV12-3/TRBV12-4; J: TRBJ2-1; size: -; length: 15; CDR3: CASSITSGVYNEQFF; DNA: TGTGCCAGCAGTATCACTAGCGGGGTCTACAATGAGCAGTTCTTC
D: -; V: TRBV7-9; J: TRBJ2-1; size: -; length: 15; CDR3: CASSYRGGPWDEQFF; DNA: TGTGCCAGCAGCTACCGCGGGGGCCCCTGGGATGAGCAGTTCTTC
D: -; V: TRBV6-4; J: TRBJ2-1; size: many; length: 17; CDR3: CASSAPFVGGQDGEQFF; DNA: TGTGCCAGCAGTGCCCCCTTCGTCGGGGGGCAGGATGGTGAGCAGTTCTTC
D: -; V: TRBV7-8; J: TRBJ2-1; size: few; length: 15; CDR3: CASSLFTGVGNEQFF; DNA: TGTGCCAGCAGCTTATTTACGGGGGTGGGCAATGAGCAGTTCTTC
D: -; V: TRBV7-2; J: TRBJ2-3; size: few; length: 12; CDR3: CASSLAYDTQYF; DNA: TGTGCCAGCAGCTTAGCTTACGATACGCAGTATTTT
D: TRBD2; V: TRBV7-2; J: TRBJ2-1; size: many; length: 15; CDR3: CASSLVAGDYNEQFF; DNA: TGTGCCAGCAGCTTAGTAGCGGGGGACTACAATGAGCAGTTCTTC
D: -; V: TRBV7-9; J: TRBJ1-2; size: -; length: 16; CDR3: CASEARITADNYGYTF; DNA: TGTGCCAGCGAGGCCCGAATAACAGCGGATAACTATGGCTACACCTTC
D: TRBD1; V: TRBV7-8; J: TRBJ2-2; size: -; length: 14; CDR3: CASFGQGGTGELFF; DNA: TGTGCCAGCTTCGGACAGGGGGGCACCGGGGAGCTGTTTTTT
D: -; V: TRBV6-5; J: TRBJ1-6; size: -; length: 15; CDR3: CASSFTGPRDSPLHF; DNA: TGTGCCAGCAGTTTTACCGGGCCTCGGGATTCACCCCTCCACTTT
D: TRBD1; V: TRBV10-3; J: TRBJ2-2; size: few; length: 15; CDR3: CAITGQGSGRGELFF; DNA: TGTGCCATCACCGGACAGGGTTCAGGACGCGGGGAGCTGTTTTTT
D: TRBD1; V: TRBV7-2; J: TRBJ1-1; size: many; length: 18; CDR3: CASSPIPYPNRGREGAFF; DNA: TGTGCCAGCAGCCCAATCCCATACCCGAACAGGGGACGTGAAGGAGCTTTCTTT
D: -; V: TRBV7-2; J: TRBJ1-2; size: many; length: 14; CDR3: CASSLTGSDYGYTF; DNA: TGTGCCAGCAGCTTAACTGGCAGCGACTATGGCTACACCTTC
D: -; V: TRBV7-4; J: TRBJ2-3; size: few; length: 13; CDR3: CALLGPVRDTQYF; DNA: TGTGCCCTTTTGGGTCCCGTACGAGATACGCAGTATTTT
D: TRBD2; V: TRBV6-2/TRBV6-3; J: TRBJ2-7; size: few; length: 13; CDR3: CASSYVSGGEQYF; DNA: TGTGCCAGCAGTTACGTCTCGGGGGGCGAGCAGTACTTC
D: -; V: TRBV6-5; J: TRBJ2-2; size: -; length: 15; CDR3: CASSSAAANTGELFF; DNA: TGTGCCAGCAGTTCAGCGGCCGCGAACACCGGGGAGCTGTTTTTT
D: -; V: TRBV15; J: TRBJ1-1; size: few; length: 15; CDR3: CATSLDGVSGTEAFF; DNA: TGTGCCACCAGCCTGGATGGGGTATCGGGGACTGAAGCTTTCTTT
D: -; V: TRBV20-1; J: TRBJ2-1; size: -; length: 16; CDR3: CSARDLLRGLYNEQFF; DNA: TGCAGTGCTAGAGACCTGCTTCGGGGGCTCTACAATGAGCAGTTCTTC
D: TRBD1; V: TRBV6-6; J: TRBJ2-7; size: -; length: 16; CDR3: CASLKNRQGDSYEQYF; DNA: TGTGCCAGCCTGAAAAATCGACAGGGGGACTCCTACGAGCAGTACTTC
D: -; V: TRBV4-1; J: TRBJ2-7; size: -; length: 15; CDR3: CASSQGLRGSYEQYF; DNA: TGCGCCAGCAGCCAAGGACTCAGGGGTTCCTACGAGCAGTACTTC
D: TRBD1; V: TRBV29-1; J: TRBJ1-1; size: -; length: 12; CDR3: CSVAGQGFGAFF; DNA: TGCAGCGTTGCGGGACAGGGGTTTGGAGCTTTCTTT
D: TRBD1; V: TRBV15; J: TRBJ1-1; size: -; length: 15; CDR3: CATSRDRGLITEAFF; DNA: TGTGCCACCAGCAGAGACAGGGGGCTTATCACTGAAGCTTTCTTT
D: TRBD1; V: TRBV6-5; J: TRBJ1-1; size: -; length: 14; CDR3: CASSPPGQHPEAFF; DNA: TGTGCCAGCAGTCCTCCGGGACAGCATCCTGAAGCTTTCTTT
D: -; V: TRBV7-8; J: TRBJ1-3; size: many; length: 15; CDR3: CASSRGPQSGNTIYF; DNA: TGTGCCAGCAGCCGGGGACCTCAATCTGGAAACACCATATATTTT
D: -; V: TRBV6-2/TRBV6-3; J: TRBJ1-2; size: few; length: 12; CDR3: CASSYGTNGYTF; DNA: TGTGCCAGCAGTTACGGAACGAATGGCTACACCTTC
D: TRBD1; V: TRBV4-3; J: TRBJ1-3; size: -; length: 17; CDR3: CASSQDWQGAFGNTIYF; DNA: TGCGCCAGCAGCCAAGATTGGCAGGGGGCTTTTGGAAACACCATATATTTT
D: -; V: TRBV6-1; J: TRBJ1-2; size: few; length: 13; CDR3: CASPAALNYGYTF; DNA: TGTGCCAGCCCGGCAGCGCTTAACTATGGCTACACCTTC
D: -; V: TRBV6-5; J: TRBJ2-7; size: -; length: 14; CDR3: CASSLQGFAYEQYF; DNA: TGTGCCAGCAGTTTACAGGGTTTCGCCTACGAGCAGTACTTC
D: -; V: TRBV7-2; J: TRBJ2-3; size: many; length: 17; CDR3: CASSFPPLGTLTDTQYF; DNA: TGTGCCAGCAGCTTTCCGCCCCTCGGCACCCTCACAGATACGCAGTATTTT
D: -; V: TRBV2; J: TRBJ2-4; size: medium-sized; length: 13; CDR3: CASSEGDRNIQYF; DNA: TGTGCCAGCAGTGAAGGGGATAGGAACATTCAGTACTTC
D: -; V: TRBV7-8; J: TRBJ1-1; size: few; length: 10; CDR3: CASSTDRAFF; DNA: TGTGCCAGCAGCACAGACAGAGCTTTCTTT
D: -; V: TRBV19; J: TRBJ2-2; size: -; length: 12; CDR3: CASSMFTGELFF; DNA: TGTGCCAGTAGTATGTTCACCGGGGAGCTGTTTTTT
D: -; V: TRBV4-1; J: TRBJ1-5; size: -; length: 17; CDR3: CASSQGDQGLQEQPQHF; DNA: TGCGCCAGCAGCCAAGGTGATCAGGGTCTCCAAGAACAGCCCCAGCATTTT